Described below is a single T cell receptor (beta chain) sequence and its context. The entry originates in a study of blood T cell repertoires in COVID-19. Whole-study context: In each case, the material was cDNA or gDNA derived from T cells, B-cell-depleted T cells, or PBMCs.

Germline values: CDR1 SGHTA, CDR2 FQGNSA. This CDR3 is 17 amino acids long. V shed 0 bases, J shed 6 bases, and the junction held 9 bases outside the gene matches. Method: immunoSEQ multiplex PCR; TCRdb's copy keeps in-frame clones and lacks some. Of about 120,000 clones in the sample, about four fifths were seen once. The chain has TRBV7-2 and TRBJ2-2; 8 bases are a match to TRBD2. The TCR sequence derives from a woman between 25 and 40 years old who had recovered from COVID-19. Sample: PBMCs or T cells enriched from blood (not recorded which). CDR3 in DNA: TGTGCCAGCAGCTTAGCGCAAGCGGGAGTGATGGCCGGGGAGCTGTTTTTT. This sequence encodes CASSLAQAGVMAGELFF.